This TCR beta chain was documented in a study of blood T cell repertoires in COVID-19. About the study: T cells, B-cell-depleted T cells, or PBMCs supplied cDNA or gDNA.

TCRdb's table, derived via immunoSEQ multiplex PCR, lists solely in-frame clones and lacks some. The data hold around 190,000 clones, with 75% to 85% observed a single time. V was trimmed by 0 bases and J by 1 base, leaving 15 bases between them. There are 17 residues in the CDR3. Germline loops: CDR1 LGHDT, CDR2 YNNKEL (reference sequence). Sample: peripheral blood. The chain couples TRBV3-1 (or the pseudogene TRBV3-2) to TRBJ1-2, with D possibly TRBD1 on 6 matching bases. This clonotype was sampled from a human donor in a cohort sampled during active COVID-19. CDR3 DNA: TGTGCCAGCAGCCAAGACCTGGGGGCCCGAATTAACTATGGCTACACCTTC. As protein: CASSQDLGARINYGYTF.